These 30 T cell receptor beta chains originate from one sample sequenced in a study of cytotoxic CD8 clonotypes in ibrutinib-treated CLL. Sequencing used immunoSEQ multiplex PCR; TCRdb keeps in-frame clones, though not all of them. The top ten hold about 27% of the sample, which has 45,000 or so clones, more than 55% seen once. Sequences were derived from PBMCs, sampled after 24 months of ibrutinib treatment. The receptors originated from a human donor with chronic lymphocytic leukemia.

CDR3 sequence (DNA): TGCGCCAGCAGATCCCAGGGGGCCCAGGAGACCCAGTACTTC. The encoded protein is CASRSQGAQETQYF. This rearrangement joins TRBV5-1 to TRBJ2-5; 8 bases are shared with TRBD1. J was trimmed by 5 bases and V by 5 bases; bases with no gene match: 8. This CDR3 is 14 amino acids long. Germline V gives CDR1 SGHRS, CDR2 YFSETQ.

The chain is built from TRBV11-2 and TRBJ1-3, with TRBD1 as a possible D gene (5 bases). This CDR3 spans 15 amino acids. The germline gives CDR1 SGHAT, CDR2 FQNNGV. V lost 5 bases to trimming and J lost 0 bases, with 11 bases between them. The CDR3 loop reads CASSNQGFSGNTIYF. CDR3 in DNA: TGTGCCAGCAGCAACCAGGGTTTCTCTGGAAACACCATATATTTT.

V usage is TRBV5-1 and J usage is TRBJ1-2; the match to TRBD1 covers 10 bases. CDR1 is SGHRS, CDR2 YFSETQ, per germline. This CDR3 is 17 amino acids long. The junction had 10 bases not matched to a gene; V was cut back by 4 bases and J by 1 base. CDR3: CASSTGTGAIINYGYTF. DNA of the CDR3: TGCGCCAGCAGCACCGGGACAGGGGCGATTATTAACTATGGCTACACCTTC.

This chain links TRBV10-1 with TRBJ2-3; D possibly corresponds to TRBD2 (7 bases). Trimming cost V 2 bases and J 3 bases, with 15 bases left between them. The CDR3 totals 16 residues. Germline V gene lookup returns CDR1 WNHNN and CDR2 SYGVQD (reference sequence). This chain's CDR3 is CASSELEGGRTDTQYF. The CDR3 DNA is TGCGCCAGCAGTGAGCTTGAGGGGGGGCGAACAGATACGCAGTATTTT.

This clone has more than one count but fewer than ten. This rearrangement joins TRBV27 to TRBJ1-1, with D hard to call. The CDR3 is made up of 13 amino acids. The germline V gene has CDR1 MNHEY and CDR2 SMNVEV (reference sequence). Trimming stripped 7 bases from V and 7 bases from J, with 16 bases between. CDR3 sequence: CASTTLDGGEAFF. CDR3 nucleotides: TGTGCCAGCACCACCCTGGACGGCGGTGAAGCTTTCTTT.

This clone is a singleton in its sample. The rearrangement links TRBV5-1 to TRBJ1-6; tentatively, D is TRBD1 (5 bases). Germline V gene data show CDR1 as SGHRS and CDR2 as YFSETQ. The CDR3 length is 16 residues. V gave up 4 bases and J gave up 4 bases, with 15 bases separating them. The CDR3 sequence: CASSQIQGKYNSPLHF. CDR3 DNA: TGCGCCAGCAGCCAAATCCAGGGAAAGTATAATTCACCCCTCCACTTT.

V gene TRBV27 combines with J gene TRBJ1-3; 7 bases agree with TRBD1. Losses at the gene ends were 5 bases for V and 1 base for J; bases not matched to a gene: 5. CDR3 length: 15 residues. Per germline, CDR1 MNHEY and CDR2 SMNVEV (reference sequence). This CDR3 is CASSANRGSGNTIYF. The CDR3 DNA follows: TGTGCCAGCAGTGCCAACAGGGGATCTGGAAACACCATATATTTT.

This chain joins TRBV19 and TRBJ2-5, with a tentative D call TRBD2 (5 bases). Trimming took off 3 bases at V and 5 bases at J, with 13 bases between the two ends. Looked up from germline, CDR1 is LNHDA and CDR2 is SQIVND (reference sequence). This CDR3 is 14 amino acids long. In nucleotides, the CDR3 is TGTGCCAGTAGTATTGAGGGCGTGACGGAGACCCAGTACTTC. Translating it yields CASSIEGVTETQYF. The full variable domain, in which reference TRBV19 and TRBJ2-5 provide the parts outside the CDR3, is DGGITQSPKYLFRKEGQNVTLSCEQNLNHDAMYWYRQDPGQGLRLIYYSQIVNDFQKGDIAEGYSVSREKKESFPLTVTSAQKNPTAFYLCASSIEGVTETQYFGPGTRLLVL.

The gene calls are TRBV6-5 and TRBJ1-1, with D tentatively TRBD1 (5 bases). The ends were cut back, 6 bases at V and 3 bases at J, with 11 bases in the middle. The CDR3 loop spans 13 amino acids. The germline V gene has CDR1 MNHEY and CDR2 SVGAGI. CDR3 sequence reads: CASRWGRDTEAFF. CDR3 nucleotide sequence: TGTGCCAGCAGGTGGGGGAGGGACACTGAAGCTTTCTTT.

This clone appeared a single time. V is TRBV4-1 and J is TRBJ1-4, with TRBD1 identical over 8 bases. The CDR3 spans 15 residues. Per germline, CDR1 MGHRA and CDR2 YSYEKL. The trim removed 5 bases at V and 8 bases at J, leaving 10 bases unmatched. The CDR3 region is CASSVRTGMVEKLFF. CDR3 coding DNA: TGCGCCAGCAGCGTCAGGACAGGGATGGTGGAAAAACTGTTTTTT.

In this sample, this clone turned up many times. The chain couples TRBV6-5 to TRBJ1-2; D perhaps matches TRBD1 (6 bases). The germline gives CDR1 MNHEY, CDR2 SVGAGI. V lost 6 bases and J 2 bases, leaving 10 bases between the germline ends. The CDR3 spans 13 residues. CDR3: CASRGDRNYGYTF. In DNA form, the CDR3 reads TGTGCCAGCAGGGGAGACAGGAACTATGGCTACACCTTC.

At least ten counts were recorded for this clone. The V gene is TRBV6-4, the J gene TRBJ2-3, with 7 bases fitting TRBD2. J was trimmed by 9 bases and V by 3 bases; bases with no gene match: 6. CDR1 MRHNA and CDR2 SNTAGT come from the germline V gene. This CDR3 is built from 13 residues. CDR3 sequence (DNA): TGTGCCAGCAGTGAGGGGAGCGGGGTGACGCAGTATTTT. Translated: CASSEGSGVTQYF.

There are a few counts of this clone. V and J are TRBV5-6 and TRBJ1-1; D not resolved. From germline, CDR1 is SGHDT and CDR2 YYEEEE. The germline V and J ends were trimmed by 4 bases and 3 bases, with 13 bases remaining between them. This CDR3 is 14 amino acids long. CDR3 residues: CASSPVGVYTEAFF. CDR3 DNA: TGTGCCAGCAGCCCGGTGGGTGTTTACACTGAAGCTTTCTTT.

The gene calls are TRBV5-4 and TRBJ1-4; D is unclear. The CDR3 has 13 amino acids. Trimming shortened V by 0 bases and J by 8 bases, and 8 bases separated the two germline ends. The germline CDR1 and CDR2 sequences are SGHNT and YYREEE (reference sequence). CDR3: CASSLADGEKLFF. CDR3 DNA sequence: TGTGCCAGCAGCTTGGCCGACGGAGAAAAACTGTTTTTT.

The genes are TRBV19 and TRBJ1-5; TRBD1 is a possible D gene (6 bases). CDR3 length equals 15 residues. Germline V gene sequence: CDR1 LNHDA, CDR2 SQIVND (reference sequence). The V end was cut by 6 bases, the J end by 3 bases, with 15 bases between. The CDR3 coding sequence is TGTGCCAGTAGACCACGACAGGAGTCCAATCAGCCCCAGCATTTT. This codes for CASRPRQESNQPQHF.

This clone was observed a single time. The rearrangement uses TRBV9 and TRBJ2-2; TRBD1 matches 8 bases. Germline CDR1 is SGDLS and CDR2 is YYNGEE. This CDR3 comprises 16 residues. V lost 3 bases, J lost 5 bases, and 9 bases stayed unmatched. The CDR3, as DNA: TGTGCCAGCAGCGCTGCCGGGACAGGTACGACCGGGGAGCTGTTTTTT. It codes for CASSAAGTGTTGELFF.

V usage is TRBV5-8 and J usage is TRBJ2-2; 7 bases align to TRBD1. This CDR3 spans 13 amino acids. Looked up from germline, CDR1 is SGHTS and CDR2 is YDEGEE. Trimming removed 5 bases from V and 5 bases from J; junction bases left unmatched: 3. This CDR3 reads CASRQGLTGELFF. The CDR3 region has the DNA TGTGCCAGCAGACAGGGGCTAACCGGGGAGCTGTTTTTT.

This clone appeared many times. J is TRBJ2-5 and V is TRBV7-9, with a tentative D call TRBD2 (6 bases). The CDR3 has 15 residues. Trimming took 5 bases from V and 1 from J, leaving 14 bases between them. In germline, CDR1 is SEHNR, CDR2 FQNEAQ (reference sequence). The CDR3 spells CASSHRGISQETQYF. CDR3 nucleotides: TGTGCCAGCAGCCACCGGGGGATCTCCCAAGAGACCCAGTACTTC.

The V gene is TRBV5-6, the J gene TRBJ2-7, with TRBD2 matching 7 bases. There are 16 residues in the CDR3. Looked up from germline, CDR1 is SGHDT and CDR2 is YYEEEE. Trimming at V came to 3 bases and at J to 2 bases, leaving 11 bases not matched to a gene. This chain's CDR3 is CASSSWEGLRAYEQYF. The CDR3 DNA follows: TGTGCCAGCAGCTCCTGGGAGGGGTTAAGGGCCTACGAGCAGTACTTC.

The sample holds a few counts of this clone. The CDR3: CASSLGGGTSGRGEQFF. CDR3 bases: TGCGCCAGCAGCTTGGGAGGCGGGACTAGCGGGAGGGGTGAGCAGTTCTTC. The V call is TRBV5-1, the J call TRBJ2-1; 16 bases line up with TRBD2. The CDR3 sequence is 17 residues long. Germline V gene lookup returns CDR1 SGHRS and CDR2 YFSETQ. V dropped 0 bases and J dropped 9; count of bases not matched to a gene: 6.

V usage is TRBV9 and J usage is TRBJ2-2, with unresolved D. This CDR3 is 16 amino acids long. Germline CDR1 SGDLS, CDR2 YYNGEE. V lost 0 bases, J lost 2 bases, and 11 bases lay in between. CDR3 protein: CASSVGSTLNTGELFF. The CDR3 DNA reads TGTGCCAGCAGCGTAGGTTCTACCTTAAACACCGGGGAGCTGTTTTTT.

DNA for the CDR3: TGTGCCAGCACCCAGGGGGGGCCTGGGGCCAACGTCCTGACTTTC. The encoded protein is CASTQGGPGANVLTF. The J gene is TRBJ2-6, the V gene TRBV6-4; possibly TRBD1 or TRBD2 for D (7 bases each). V dropped 7 bases and J dropped 2 bases, with 12 bases sitting between them. The CDR3 loop spans 15 amino acids. Germline V lookup: CDR1 MRHNA, CDR2 SNTAGT.

The chain couples TRBV6-4 to TRBJ2-3; 8 nucleotides agree with TRBD1. Germline V lookup: CDR1 MRHNA, CDR2 SNTAGT. This CDR3 is 16 amino acids long. The V and J ends lost 4 bases and 0 bases, in that order; junction bases with no gene match: 6. In DNA form, the CDR3 reads TGTGCCAGCAGTGGCCAGACAGGGGCTAGCACAGATACGCAGTATTTT. Its translation: CASSGQTGASTDTQYF.

This sequence joins TRBV29-1 and TRBJ1-2, with D unclear. CDR1 is SQVTM and CDR2 is ANQGSEA in the germline V gene. The CDR3 runs to 12 residues. The V end lost 7 bases, the J end lost 8 bases, and 17 bases lay between the germline ends. CDR3 DNA sequence: TGCAGCGCATCCCCCCGGGGTGGCGGCTACACCTTC. This gives the protein CSASPRGGGYTF.

The chain is built from TRBV2 and TRBJ2-7; 7 bases map to TRBD1. This CDR3 contains 14 residues. Trimming removed 3 bases from V and 3 bases from J; junction bases left unmatched: 5. Per the germline V gene, CDR1 is SNHLY and CDR2 is FYNNEI. CDR3 sequence reads: CASSEQGVYYEQYF. The CDR3 nucleotides are TGTGCCAGCAGTGAGCAGGGGGTCTACTACGAGCAGTACTTC.

J is TRBJ1-1 and V is TRBV15, with 10 bases identical to TRBD1. The germline CDR1 and CDR2 sequences are LNHNV and YYDKDF (reference sequence). The CDR3 has 14 amino acids. Trimming removed 5 bases from V and 4 bases from J; junction bases left unmatched: 4. CDR3 bases: TGTGCCACCAGCCCGGACAGGGGGGCCACTGAAGCTTTCTTT. Residues: CATSPDRGATEAFF. Complete variable domain (other parts from reference TRBV15 and TRBJ1-1): DAMVIQNPRYQVTQFGKPVTLSCSQTLNHNVMYWYQQKSSQAPKLLFHYYDKDFNNEADTPDNFQSRRPNTSFCFLDIRSPGLGDTAMYLCATSPDRGATEAFFGQGTRLTVV.

The gene calls are TRBV4-1 and TRBJ2-1, with unresolved D. Trimming removed 3 bases from V and 4 bases from J, with 7 bases in between. Germline CDR1 MGHRA, CDR2 YSYEKL. The CDR3 covers 13 residues. The CDR3 sequence: CASSHGRYNEQFF. Written as DNA, the CDR3 is TGCGCCAGCAGCCACGGCCGGTACAATGAGCAGTTCTTC.

The chain couples TRBV11-2 to TRBJ2-7, with 9 bases lining up with TRBD1. CDR3 length equals 15 residues. Trimming cost V 3 bases and J 5 bases; bases outside gene matches: 8. Germline values: CDR1 SGHAT, CDR2 FQNNGV. CDR3 nucleotides: TGTGCCAGCAGCTTGGGGGGGACAGGGAGGCACGAGCAGTACTTC. Protein sequence: CASSLGGTGRHEQYF.

The chain links TRBV10-2 to TRBJ2-7, with no clear D. V lost 6 bases to trimming and J lost 1 base, with 16 bases between them. This CDR3 has 15 residues. Germline V gene sequence: CDR1 WSHSY, CDR2 SAAADI. Here the CDR3 reads CASRDRQAGSYEQYF. The DNA of the CDR3 is TGCGCCAGCAGGGATAGGCAGGCTGGGTCCTACGAGCAGTACTTC.

CDR3 DNA: TGTGCCAGCAGCCAACGGACTAGCGGGGGGGGAGATACGCAGTATTTT. Protein product: CASSQRTSGGGDTQYF. V usage is TRBV4-2 and J usage is TRBJ2-3; 15 nucleotides match TRBD2. Germline V CDR1 and CDR2: LGHNA, YNFKEQ. The V segment lost 2 bases and the J segment 5 bases; nucleotides outside the gene matches: 2. CDR3 length: 16 amino acids.